Below, 26 T cell receptor beta chains from the same sample are listed, as sequenced in a study of shared clonotypes between healthy human individuals. Generated by immunoSEQ multiplex PCR, the TCRdb table keeps only in-frame clones and is missing some. Here the sample spans about 2.4 million clones, roughly 93% being singletons. Sequencing was carried out using naive CD4+ T cells from PBMCs. Subset described: CD45RA+ positively selected. Receptor source: a man aged 18-30 years in good health. Some clones in this sample may be carry-over from other donors' samples.

Of note for this clone: This sample includes further DNA sequences coding for the same CDR3. The chain uses TRBV9 and TRBJ2-7, with D possibly TRBD2 on 5 matching bases. V was clipped by 2 bases and J by 1 base, with 13 bases between them. The CDR3 loop spans 15 amino acids. The germline CDR1 and CDR2 sequences are SGDLS and YYNGEE. CDR3 sequence (DNA): TGTGCCAGCAGCGTCGCCTCGGGAATATCCTACGAGCAGTACTTC. Its protein is CASSVASGISYEQYF.

This chain uses TRBV9 with TRBJ2-3; TRBD2 aligns across 7 bases. Germline V lookup: CDR1 SGDLS, CDR2 YYNGEE. The CDR3 is 16 residues long. Losses at the gene ends were 0 bases for V and 3 bases for J; bases not matched to a gene: 7. The DNA of the CDR3 is TGTGCCAGCAGCGTAGGGGTGGGAGGGATGACAGATACGCAGTATTTT. It is translated as CASSVGVGGMTDTQYF.

In the case of this clone: Other DNA sequences in this sample translate to the same CDR3. The gene calls are TRBV5-1 and TRBJ2-7, with D unclear. The CDR3 sequence is 12 residues long. Deletions cut 0 bases from V and 4 bases from J, with 5 bases between. Germline V gives CDR1 SGHRS, CDR2 YFSETQ. CDR3 bases: TGCGCCAGCAGCTTGGGGGCATACGAGCAGTACTTC. This encodes CASSLGAYEQYF.

Turning to this clone: This same CDR3 is encoded by further DNA sequences in the sample. The chain joins TRBV5-1 to TRBJ1-1, with D hard to call. CDR1 SGHRS and CDR2 YFSETQ come from the germline V gene. V was pared by 1 base and J by 2 bases, with 9 bases between. The CDR3 has 14 amino acids. DNA of the CDR3: TGCGCCAGCAGCTTGAGGCTGGGTAACACTGAAGCTTTCTTT. Encoded protein: CASSLRLGNTEAFF.

In this sample, this clone turned up once. The V gene is TRBV4-2, the J gene TRBJ2-5; tentatively, D is TRBD2 (6 bases). Trimming left V 0 bases short and J 2 bases short, with 13 bases between. This CDR3 has 16 amino acids. From germline, CDR1 is LGHNA and CDR2 YNFKEQ. The CDR3 region is CASSQEGAGPQETQYF. The CDR3 nucleotides are TGTGCCAGCAGCCAAGAAGGCGCGGGACCACAAGAGACCCAGTACTTC.

V usage is TRBV6-6 and J usage is TRBJ1-3; D unclear. Trimming took 5 bases from V and 4 from J, leaving 18 bases between them. This CDR3 has 16 residues. CDR1 is MNHNY, CDR2 SVGAGI, per germline (reference sequence). As DNA, the CDR3 is TGTGCCAGCAGTCAACCCGCCGGGAGTCTCGGAAACACCATATATTTT. Its translation is CASSQPAGSLGNTIYF.

The rearrangement joins TRBV5-6 to TRBJ2-3, with 8 bases aligning to TRBD2. V gave up 2 bases and J gave up 6 bases; unmatched junction bases: 8. The length of the CDR3 is 15 residues. Per germline, CDR1 SGHDT and CDR2 YYEEEE. For the CDR3, the DNA is TGTGCCAGCAGCTTTAGCGCTAGCGGGTTCGATACGCAGTATTTT. Protein: CASSFSASGFDTQYF. The complete variable domain, with remaining parts taken from reference TRBV5-6 and TRBJ2-3, reads DAGVTQSPTHLIKTRGQQVTLRCSPKSGHDTVSWYQQALGQGPQFIFQYYEEEERQRGNFPDRFSGHQFPNYSSELNVNALLLGDSALYLCASSFSASGFDTQYFGPGTRLTVL.

The chain has TRBV14 and TRBJ2-7; D call uncertain. CDR1 is SGHDN and CDR2 is FVKESK in the germline V gene. V gave up 1 base and J gave up 1 base, with 14 bases separating them. The CDR3 loop spans 16 amino acids. In DNA, the CDR3 is TGTGCCAGCAGCCAAGGTCCCTACCTGGGATCCTACGAGCAGTACTTC. Protein: CASSQGPYLGSYEQYF.

The chain links TRBV5-6 to TRBJ1-2; the D is unclear. The germline gives CDR1 SGHDT, CDR2 YYEEEE. The CDR3 is made up of 12 amino acids. The V gene lost 3 bases and the J gene lost 6 bases, with 9 bases spanning the gap. The CDR3 is CASSSTWDGYTF. CDR3 DNA sequence: TGTGCCAGCAGCTCAACTTGGGATGGCTACACCTTC.

The chain carries TRBV30 and TRBJ2-7, with 8 bases identical to TRBD1. J lost 6 bases, V lost 2 bases, and 21 bases had no gene match. The germline CDR1 and CDR2 sequences are GTSNPN and SVGIG (reference sequence). This CDR3 has 18 residues. The chain's CDR3 is CAWSLSWAGGSRASEQYF. The CDR3 DNA reads as TGTGCCTGGAGTCTCTCTTGGGCAGGGGGCTCCCGGGCCTCCGAGCAGTACTTC.

This clone occurred once. The J gene is TRBJ2-7, the V gene TRBV29-1; D uncertain. The germline V and J ends were trimmed by 0 bases and 7 bases, with 4 bases remaining between them. The CDR3 runs 10 residues. The germline CDR1 and CDR2 sequences are SQVTM and ANQGSEA. The chain's CDR3 is CSVEEGEQYF. Here the CDR3 DNA reads TGCAGCGTTGAAGAGGGTGAGCAGTACTTC.

This clone was found once. J is TRBJ1-2 and V is TRBV5-1; TRBD1 might be the D (6 bases). The V gene's germline CDR1 is SGHRS and CDR2 YFSETQ. Trimming removed 1 base at V and 4 bases at J, with 14 bases between. The length of the CDR3 is 15 residues. Written as DNA, the CDR3 is TGCGCCAGCAGCTTGAATGCAGGGGAGGGCTATGGCTACACCTTC. Translating it yields CASSLNAGEGYGYTF. The full variable domain, with the rest looked up from reference TRBV5-1 and TRBJ1-2, is KAGVTQTPRYLIKTRGQQVTLSCSPISGHRSVSWYQQTPGQGLQFLFEYFSETQRNKGNFPGRFSGRQFSNSRSEMNVSTLELGDSALYLCASSLNAGEGYGYTFGSGTRLTVV.

The chain uses TRBV7-9 and TRBJ1-6; D is ambiguous. Germline CDR1 and CDR2: SEHNR and FQNEAQ (reference sequence). The CDR3 loop spans 13 amino acids. The V and J ends lost 4 bases and 3 bases respectively, with 4 bases between them. The CDR3 sequence: CASSSNYNSPLHF. The CDR3 DNA sequence: TGTGCCAGCAGCTCCAACTATAATTCACCCCTCCACTTT.

J is TRBJ1-4 and V is TRBV19; the D gene is possibly TRBD1 (6 bases). The V end was cut by 4 bases, the J end by 3 bases, with 12 bases between. The germline V gene encodes CDR1 LNHDA and CDR2 SQIVND (reference sequence). The CDR3 has 15 amino acids. Here the CDR3 DNA reads TGTGCCAGTAGTAGCGGACAGACGTCTAATGAAAAACTGTTTTTT. Protein product: CASSSGQTSNEKLFF.

The chain couples TRBV6-1 to TRBJ1-6; D might be TRBD1 (5 bases). CDR3 length: 14 amino acids. The germline gives CDR1 MNHNS, CDR2 SASEGT. V was pared by 2 bases and J by 13 bases, with 15 bases between. The CDR3 loop reads CASSENADNLPLHF. CDR3 DNA sequence: TGTGCCAGCAGTGAAAACGCGGACAATCTCCCCCTCCACTTT.

The V call is TRBV7-2, the J call TRBJ2-3; 7 bases agree with TRBD1. Germline CDR1 SGHTA, CDR2 FQGNSA. The V and J ends lost 1 base and 4 bases, in that order; junction bases with no gene match: 5. CDR3 length equals 15 residues. CDR3 loop: CASSLDRQGPDTQYF. Written as DNA, the CDR3 is TGTGCCAGCAGCTTAGATAGACAGGGCCCAGATACGCAGTATTTT.

Worth noting for this clone: The sample contains more than one DNA sequence encoding this CDR3. The chain has TRBV9 and TRBJ2-5; 10 nucleotides agree with TRBD2. The CDR3 runs 15 residues. The ends lost 0 bases at V and 3 bases at J; junction bases unmatched: 2. CDR1 SGDLS and CDR2 YYNGEE come from the germline V gene. The CDR3 DNA reads as TGTGCCAGCAGCGTAGGGCTAGCGGGAGAAGAGACCCAGTACTTC. Residues: CASSVGLAGEETQYF.

The DNA of the CDR3 is TGTGCCTCCTCCGAAGGTCGTCACAATGAGCAGTTCTTC. This translates into CASSEGRHNEQFF. The rearrangement links TRBV28 to TRBJ2-1, with D uncertain. Trimming took 11 bases from V and 5 from J, leaving 16 bases between them. Germline CDR1 is MDHEN and CDR2 is SYDVKM. The CDR3 is made up of 13 amino acids. The entire variable domain, with the rest obtained from reference TRBV28 and TRBJ2-1, is as follows: DVKVTQSSRYLVKRTGEKVFLECVQDMDHENMFWYRQDPGLGLRLIYFSYDVKMKEKGDIPEGYSVSREKKERFSLILESASTNQTSMYLCASSEGRHNEQFFGPGTRLTVL.

The chain links TRBV9 to TRBJ1-1; D perhaps matches TRBD1 (6 bases). Germline CDR1 SGDLS, CDR2 YYNGEE. CDR3 length: 15 amino acids. V was cut by 4 bases and J by 11 bases, with 24 bases left in between. The CDR3 DNA follows: TGTGCCAGCAGCCCAAATCCGGAACAGGGACCGACGGCTTTCTTT. Translating it yields CASSPNPEQGPTAFF.

This chain uses TRBV28 with TRBJ2-2; TRBD2 matches at 8 bases. This CDR3 is 16 amino acids long. V lost 2 bases to trimming and J lost 1 base; unmatched junction nucleotides: 3. Germline V CDR1 and CDR2: MDHEN, SYDVKM. The CDR3 is CASSLISGRNTGELFF. DNA of the CDR3: TGTGCCAGCAGTTTAATCAGCGGGAGGAACACCGGGGAGCTGTTTTTT. Supplemented by reference TRBV28 and TRBJ2-2, the full variable domain reads DVKVTQSSRYLVKRTGEKVFLECVQDMDHENMFWYRQDPGLGLRLIYFSYDVKMKEKGDIPEGYSVSREKKERFSLILESASTNQTSMYLCASSLISGRNTGELFFGEGSRLTVL.

V and J are TRBV11-2 and TRBJ1-2, with D uncertain. The CDR3 length is 12 residues. CDR1 is SGHAT, CDR2 FQNNGV, per germline. With 5 bases removed from V and 4 bases from J, the gap between germline ends came to 8 bases. CDR3 sequence reads: CASSPGPYGYTF. The CDR3 DNA follows: TGTGCCAGCAGCCCCGGACCCTATGGCTACACCTTC.

The chain has TRBV2 and TRBJ2-1, with 8 bases identical to TRBD1. CDR1 is SNHLY, CDR2 FYNNEI, per germline. This CDR3 has 15 residues. Losses at the gene ends were 4 bases for V and 1 base for J; bases not matched to a gene: 3. The CDR3 DNA sequence: TGTGCCAGCAGTGGAACAGGGGGATCCTACAATGAGCAGTTCTTC. Translating it yields CASSGTGGSYNEQFF.

The table lists this clone with a count of one. The DNA of the CDR3 is TGTGCCAGCAGCCAAGATAGGGGGACAGAAGATAGCAATCAGCCCCAGCATTTT. It specifies CASSQDRGTEDSNQPQHF. The chain uses TRBV4-2 and TRBJ1-5; 7 bases are shared with TRBD1. The V and J ends lost 0 bases and 0 bases, in that order; junction bases with no gene match: 8. The CDR3 spans 18 residues. Germline CDR1 is LGHNA and CDR2 is YNFKEQ.

The gene calls are TRBV2 and TRBJ1-3; D remains ambiguous. The CDR3 length is 13 residues. Germline V gene data show CDR1 as SNHLY and CDR2 as FYNNEI. V was shortened by 5 bases and J by 4 bases, with 9 bases between the two germline ends. In DNA form, the CDR3 reads TGTGCCAGCAGTCCCACAGCCGGAAACACCATATATTTT. It is translated as CASSPTAGNTIYF.

For this clone: Other nucleotide sequences in the sample specify the same CDR3. The chain combines TRBV6-6 with TRBJ2-7, with 14 positions matching TRBD2. CDR3 length: 15 amino acids. V shed 6 bases and J 3 bases; nucleotides not matched to a gene: 4. Germline CDR1 and CDR2: MNHNY and SVGAGI (reference sequence). The CDR3 DNA follows: TGTGCCAGCAGGAGGGGGACTAGCGGGAGCTACGAGCAGTACTTC. Its translation: CASRRGTSGSYEQYF.

In its sample, this clone was seen a few times. The V and J genes are TRBV9 and TRBJ2-1; D perhaps matches TRBD1 (6 bases). CDR1 and CDR2 from the germline V gene are SGDLS and YYNGEE. The CDR3 spans 14 residues. V lost 0 bases and J lost 6, with 10 bases in between. CDR3 in DNA: TGTGCCAGCAGCGTAGTACAGGGACCCAATGAGCAGTTCTTC. It encodes CASSVVQGPNEQFF.